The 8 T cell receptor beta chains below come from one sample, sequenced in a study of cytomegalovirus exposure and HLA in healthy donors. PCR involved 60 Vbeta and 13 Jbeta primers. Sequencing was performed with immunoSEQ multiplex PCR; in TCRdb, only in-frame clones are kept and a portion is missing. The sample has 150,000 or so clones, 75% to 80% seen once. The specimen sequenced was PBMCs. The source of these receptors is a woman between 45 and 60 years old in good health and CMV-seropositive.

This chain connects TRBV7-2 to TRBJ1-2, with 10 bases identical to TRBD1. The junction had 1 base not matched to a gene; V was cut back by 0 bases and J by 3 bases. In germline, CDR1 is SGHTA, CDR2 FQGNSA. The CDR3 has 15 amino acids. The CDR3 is CASSLAGTGDYGYTF. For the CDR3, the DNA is TGTGCCAGCAGCTTAGCGGGGACAGGGGACTATGGCTACACCTTC. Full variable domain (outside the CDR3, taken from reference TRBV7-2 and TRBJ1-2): GAGVSQSPSNKVTEKGKDVELRCDPISGHTALYWYRQSLGQGLEFLIYFQGNSAPDKSGLPSDRFSAERTGGSVSTLTIQRTQQEDSAVYLCASSLAGTGDYGYTFGSGTRLTVV.

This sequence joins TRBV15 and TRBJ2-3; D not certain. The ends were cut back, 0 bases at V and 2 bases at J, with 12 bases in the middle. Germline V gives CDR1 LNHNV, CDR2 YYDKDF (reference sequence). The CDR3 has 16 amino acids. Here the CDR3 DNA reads TGTGCCACCAGCAGAGATAGTCTAGATCTCACAGATACGCAGTATTTT. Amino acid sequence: CATSRDSLDLTDTQYF.

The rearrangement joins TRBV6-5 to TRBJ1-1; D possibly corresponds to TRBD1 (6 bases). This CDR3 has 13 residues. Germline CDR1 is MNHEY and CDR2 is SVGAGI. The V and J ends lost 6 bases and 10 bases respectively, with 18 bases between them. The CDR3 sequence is CASRTSTGSGAFF. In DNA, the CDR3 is TGTGCCAGCAGAACCTCTACAGGGTCCGGAGCTTTCTTT.

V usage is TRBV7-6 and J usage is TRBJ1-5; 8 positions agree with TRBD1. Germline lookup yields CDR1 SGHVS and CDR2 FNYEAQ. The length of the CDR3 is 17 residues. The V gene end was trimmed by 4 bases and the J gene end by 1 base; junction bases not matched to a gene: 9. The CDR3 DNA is TGTGCCAGCAGCTCCCTAATCCGGGACAGGAGCAATCAGCCCCAGCATTTT. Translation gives CASSSLIRDRSNQPQHF.

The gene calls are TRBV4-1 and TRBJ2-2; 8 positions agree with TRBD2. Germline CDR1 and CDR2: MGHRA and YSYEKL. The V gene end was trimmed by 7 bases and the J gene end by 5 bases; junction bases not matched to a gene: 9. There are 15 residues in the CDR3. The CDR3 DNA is TGCGCCAGCACCACCGCGGGGGGAGGGACCGGGGAGCTGTTTTTT. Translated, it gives CASTTAGGGTGELFF.

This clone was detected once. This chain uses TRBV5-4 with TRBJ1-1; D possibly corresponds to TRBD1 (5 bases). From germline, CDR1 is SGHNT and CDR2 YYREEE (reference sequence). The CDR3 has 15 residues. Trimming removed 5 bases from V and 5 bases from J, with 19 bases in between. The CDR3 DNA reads TGTGCCAGCAGTCCGACGGGGGGGTGGAGGACTGAAGCTTTCTTT. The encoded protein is CASSPTGGWRTEAFF.

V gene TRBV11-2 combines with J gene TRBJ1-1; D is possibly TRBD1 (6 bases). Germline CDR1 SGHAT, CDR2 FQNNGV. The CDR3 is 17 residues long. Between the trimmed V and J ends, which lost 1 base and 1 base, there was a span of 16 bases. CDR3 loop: CASSLVPGGLRNTEAFF. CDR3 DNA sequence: TGTGCCAGCAGCTTAGTTCCGGGGGGCTTAAGGAACACTGAAGCTTTCTTT.

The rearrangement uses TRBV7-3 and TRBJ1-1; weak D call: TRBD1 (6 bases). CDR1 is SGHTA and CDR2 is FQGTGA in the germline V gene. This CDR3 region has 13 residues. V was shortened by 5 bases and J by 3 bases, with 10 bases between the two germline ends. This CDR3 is CASSLRQDTEAFF. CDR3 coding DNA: TGTGCCAGCAGCCTAAGACAGGACACTGAAGCTTTCTTT.